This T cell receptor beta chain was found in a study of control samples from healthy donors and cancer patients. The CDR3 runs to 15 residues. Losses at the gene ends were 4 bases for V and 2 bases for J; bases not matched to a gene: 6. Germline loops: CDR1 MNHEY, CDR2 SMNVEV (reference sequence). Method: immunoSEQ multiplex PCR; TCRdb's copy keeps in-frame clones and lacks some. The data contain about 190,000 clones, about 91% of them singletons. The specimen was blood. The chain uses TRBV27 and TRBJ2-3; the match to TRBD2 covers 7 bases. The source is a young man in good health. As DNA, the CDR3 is TGTGCCAGCAGTTACGAGGGACTAAACACAGATACGCAGTATTTT. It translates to CASSYEGLNTDTQYF.